The clone carrying this T cell receptor (beta chain) was observed a handful of times. Its antigen is currently unknown. The record originates from a study of identical twins. Findings and caveats of the study: Zero-insertion analyses could be partly confounded by invariant MAIT and iNKT cells.

The CDR3 sequence is 16 residues long. Trimming cost V 5 bases and J 6 bases; bases outside gene matches: 10. A universal primer site arose from template switching, and cDNA bore unique molecular identifiers. A single record per CDR3 protein comes from TCRdb applying MiXCR to the 5' RACE reads. The profile shows 450,000 to 600,000 distinct CDR3 sequences, approximately 20% of them singletons. Separately, the same data were catalogued under a study of yellow fever vaccine responses in identical twins.

Sequencing used CD4+ T cells sorted from blood. The origin of this receptor is a woman under 30 in good health. V usage is TRBV12-3 or TRBV12-4 and J usage is TRBJ2-2; TRBD2 aligns across 9 bases. CDR3 amino acids: CASSPRAGGPPGELFF. CDR3 nucleotide sequence: TGTGCCAGCAGTCCCCGCGCGGGAGGGCCCCCCGGGGAGCTGTTTTTT.